This T cell receptor beta chain is drawn from a study of PD-1 blockade in classical Hodgkin lymphoma. Overall study findings and caveats: Underlying causes for the observed repertoire differences were not defined, possibly disease activity or prior therapy.

Every patient was affected by relapse after autologous stem cell transplantation, while exposure to brentuximab vedotin was not uniform. The V end lost 3 bases, the J end lost 5 bases, and 10 bases lay between the germline ends. Germline CDR1 is KGHSH and CDR2 is LQKENI. The CDR3 runs to 13 residues. Only a few counts were recorded for this clone. The target antigen is unknown. Some clones are missing from TCRdb's copy, which holds only in-frame ones; the method was immunoSEQ multiplex PCR. In the table there are tens of thousands of clones, 82% of which are singletons. This TCR was recovered from a human donor with classical Hodgkin lymphoma. The chain is built from TRBV18 and TRBJ2-5, with D perhaps matching TRBD1 (6 bases). Sequenced material: peripheral blood mononuclear cells (PBMCs), taken before the second cycle of nivolumab. The CDR3 DNA reads TGTGCCAGCTCACCGGGCCAGGGGGAGACCCAGTACTTC. It is translated as CASSPGQGETQYF.